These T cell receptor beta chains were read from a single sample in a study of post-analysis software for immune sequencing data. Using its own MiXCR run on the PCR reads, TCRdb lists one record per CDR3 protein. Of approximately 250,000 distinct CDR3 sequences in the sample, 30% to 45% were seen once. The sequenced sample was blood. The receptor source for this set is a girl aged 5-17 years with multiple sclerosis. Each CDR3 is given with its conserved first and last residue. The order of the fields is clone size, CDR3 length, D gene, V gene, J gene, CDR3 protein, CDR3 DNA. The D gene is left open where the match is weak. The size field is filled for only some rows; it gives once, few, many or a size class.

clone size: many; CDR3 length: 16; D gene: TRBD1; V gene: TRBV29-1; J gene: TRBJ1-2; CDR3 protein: CSVAPGLDRANYGYTF; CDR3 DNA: TGCAGCGTTGCACCGGGTCTGGACAGGGCTAACTATGGCTACACCTTC
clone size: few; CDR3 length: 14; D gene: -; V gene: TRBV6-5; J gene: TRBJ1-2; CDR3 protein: CASSSNPQGSGYTF; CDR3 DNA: TGTGCCAGCAGTTCCAATCCACAGGGTTCGGGCTACACCTTC
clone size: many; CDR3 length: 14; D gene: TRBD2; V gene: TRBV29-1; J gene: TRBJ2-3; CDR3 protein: CSVAAGGVTDTQYF; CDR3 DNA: TGCAGCGTGGCGGCGGGGGGGGTCACAGATACGCAGTATTTT
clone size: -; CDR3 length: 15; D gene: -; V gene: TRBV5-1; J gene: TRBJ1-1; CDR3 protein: CASSLDAELGTEAFF; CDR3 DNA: TGCGCCAGCAGCTTGGATGCAGAATTGGGCACTGAAGCTTTCTTT
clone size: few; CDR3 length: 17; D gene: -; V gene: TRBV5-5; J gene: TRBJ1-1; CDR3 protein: CASSLGARWWPNTEAFF; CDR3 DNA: TGTGCCAGCAGCTTGGGGGCACGGTGGTGGCCGAACACTGAAGCTTTCTTT
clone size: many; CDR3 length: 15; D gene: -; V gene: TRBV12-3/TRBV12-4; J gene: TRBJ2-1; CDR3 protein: CASTAWRASGNEQFF; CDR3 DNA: TGTGCCAGCACCGCCTGGAGGGCCTCCGGCAATGAGCAGTTCTTC
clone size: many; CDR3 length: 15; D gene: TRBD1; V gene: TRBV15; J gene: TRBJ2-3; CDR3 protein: CATSRGGQGTDTQYF; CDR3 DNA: TGTGCCACCAGCAGAGGAGGACAGGGGACAGATACGCAGTATTTT
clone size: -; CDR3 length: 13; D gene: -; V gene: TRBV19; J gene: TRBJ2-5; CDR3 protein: CASSIGSGETQYF; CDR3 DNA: TGTGCCAGTAGTATCGGATCAGGAGAGACCCAGTACTTC
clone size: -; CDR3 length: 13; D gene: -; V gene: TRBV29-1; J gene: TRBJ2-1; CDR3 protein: CSVGFVEGIEQFF; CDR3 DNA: TGCAGCGTTGGTTTTGTGGAGGGGATCGAGCAGTTCTTC
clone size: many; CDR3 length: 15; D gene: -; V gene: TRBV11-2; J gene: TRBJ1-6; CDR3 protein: CASSPRGRIHSPLHF; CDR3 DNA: TGTGCCAGCAGCCCTAGAGGGCGGATCCATTCACCCCTCCACTTT
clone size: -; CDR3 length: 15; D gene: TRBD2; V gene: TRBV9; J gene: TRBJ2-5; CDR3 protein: CASRKTSGSQETQYF; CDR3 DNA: TGTGCCAGCAGAAAAACTAGCGGGAGTCAAGAGACCCAGTACTTC
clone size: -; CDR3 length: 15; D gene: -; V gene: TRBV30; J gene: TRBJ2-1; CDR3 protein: CAWSHSPGARNEQFF; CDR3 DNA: TGTGCCTGGAGCCATTCCCCGGGAGCTCGCAATGAGCAGTTCTTC
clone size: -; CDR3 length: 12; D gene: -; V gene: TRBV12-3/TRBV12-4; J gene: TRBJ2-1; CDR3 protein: CASSLSGYGQFF; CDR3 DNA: TGTGCCAGCAGCCTTAGCGGTTACGGGCAGTTCTTC
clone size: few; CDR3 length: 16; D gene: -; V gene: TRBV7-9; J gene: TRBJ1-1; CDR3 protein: CASSLVGQGKYTEAFF; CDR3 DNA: TGTGCCAGCAGCTTAGTGGGGCAGGGCAAGTACACTGAAGCTTTCTTT
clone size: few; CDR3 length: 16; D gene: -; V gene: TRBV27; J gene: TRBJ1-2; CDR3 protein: CASTPTPVPANYGYTF; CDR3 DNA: TGTGCCAGCACCCCAACCCCAGTGCCAGCTAACTATGGCTACACCTTC
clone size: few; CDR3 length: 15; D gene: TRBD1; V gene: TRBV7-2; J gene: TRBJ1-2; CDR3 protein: CASSSHPTGHYGYTF; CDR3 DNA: TGTGCCAGCAGCTCCCACCCGACAGGGCACTATGGCTACACCTTC
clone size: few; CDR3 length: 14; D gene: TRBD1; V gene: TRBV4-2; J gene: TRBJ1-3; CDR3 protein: CASSGQGAGNTIYF; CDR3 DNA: TGTGCCAGCAGCGGACAGGGGGCTGGAAACACCATATATTTT
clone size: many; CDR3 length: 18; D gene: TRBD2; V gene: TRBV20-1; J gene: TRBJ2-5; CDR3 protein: CSARDPLTGGGAQETQYF; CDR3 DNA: TGCAGTGCTAGAGACCCCCTGACTGGCGGGGGGGCCCAAGAGACCCAGTACTTC
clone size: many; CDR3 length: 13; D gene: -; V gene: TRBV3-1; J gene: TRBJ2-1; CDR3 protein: CASSQGREGEQFF; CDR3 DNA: TGTGCCAGCAGCCAGGGAAGAGAGGGAGAGCAGTTCTTC
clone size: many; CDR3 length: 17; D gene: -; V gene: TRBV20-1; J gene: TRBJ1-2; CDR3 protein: CSARDRVLGAQSYGYTF; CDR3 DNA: TGCAGTGCTAGAGATCGTGTACTTGGGGCGCAGAGCTATGGCTACACCTTC
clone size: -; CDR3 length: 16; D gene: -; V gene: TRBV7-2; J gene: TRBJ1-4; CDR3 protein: CASSLELRATNEKLFF; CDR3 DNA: TGTGCCAGCAGCTTAGAGTTAAGAGCAACTAATGAAAAACTGTTTTTT
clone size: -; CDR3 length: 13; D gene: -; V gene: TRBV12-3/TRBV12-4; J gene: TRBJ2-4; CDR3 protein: CASSPGVKNIQYF; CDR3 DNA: TGTGCCAGCAGCCCGGGGGTCAAAAACATTCAGTACTTC
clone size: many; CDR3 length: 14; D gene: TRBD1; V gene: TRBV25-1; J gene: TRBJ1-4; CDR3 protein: CASRQGQGNGKLFF; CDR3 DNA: TGTGCCAGCCGCCAAGGACAGGGGAATGGGAAACTGTTTTTT
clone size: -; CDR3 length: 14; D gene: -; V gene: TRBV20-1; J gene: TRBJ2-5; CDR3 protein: CSARDLRRIETQYF; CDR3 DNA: TGCAGTGCTAGAGATCTCCGCAGGATTGAGACCCAGTACTTC
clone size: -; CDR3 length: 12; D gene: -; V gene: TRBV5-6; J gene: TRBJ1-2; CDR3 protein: CASSYRASGYTF; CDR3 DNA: TGTGCCAGCAGTTACCGGGCCTCGGGCTACACCTTC
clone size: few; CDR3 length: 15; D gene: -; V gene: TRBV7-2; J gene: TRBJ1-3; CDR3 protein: CASRLNGLTGNTIYF; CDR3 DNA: TGTGCCAGCAGGCTAAATGGGCTGACTGGAAACACCATATATTTT
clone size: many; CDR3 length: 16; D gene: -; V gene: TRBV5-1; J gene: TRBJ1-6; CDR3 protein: CASSLRASSYNSPLHF; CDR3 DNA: TGCGCCAGCAGCTTGAGGGCCAGCTCCTATAATTCACCCCTCCACTTT
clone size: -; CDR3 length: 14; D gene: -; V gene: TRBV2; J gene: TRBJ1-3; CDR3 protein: CASSDSVGPDTIYF; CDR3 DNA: TGTGCCAGCAGTGACTCGGTAGGCCCAGACACCATATATTTT
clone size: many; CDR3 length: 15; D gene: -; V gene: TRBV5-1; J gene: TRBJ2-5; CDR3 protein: CASSLKVGTPGTQYF; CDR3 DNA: TGCGCCAGCAGCTTGAAGGTCGGGACACCCGGCACCCAGTACTTC
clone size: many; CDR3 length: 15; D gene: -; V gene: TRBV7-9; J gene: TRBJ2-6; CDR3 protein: CASSLPQAGANVLTF; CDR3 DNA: TGTGCCAGCAGCTTACCCCAGGCTGGGGCCAACGTCCTGACTTTC
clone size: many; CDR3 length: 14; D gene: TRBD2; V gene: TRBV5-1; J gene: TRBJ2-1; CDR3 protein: CASSRGGADNEQFF; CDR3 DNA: TGCGCCAGCTCCCGGGGGGGCGCCGACAATGAGCAGTTCTTC
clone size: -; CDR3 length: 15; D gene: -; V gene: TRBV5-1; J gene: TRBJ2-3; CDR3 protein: CASSLWIGSTDTQYF; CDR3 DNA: TGCGCCAGCAGCTTGTGGATCGGTAGCACAGATACGCAGTATTTT
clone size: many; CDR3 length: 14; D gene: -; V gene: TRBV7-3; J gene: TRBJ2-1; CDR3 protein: CASSLLGRGNEQFF; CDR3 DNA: TGTGCCAGCAGCTTACTTGGGAGGGGGAATGAGCAGTTCTTC
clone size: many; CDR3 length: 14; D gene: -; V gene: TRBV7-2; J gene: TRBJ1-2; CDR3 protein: CASSLSVPGYGYTF; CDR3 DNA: TGTGCCAGCAGCTTAAGCGTCCCGGGCTATGGCTACACCTTC
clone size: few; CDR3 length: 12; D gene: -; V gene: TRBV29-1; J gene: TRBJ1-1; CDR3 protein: CSAGGGDTEAFF; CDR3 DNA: TGCAGCGCCGGGGGAGGCGACACTGAAGCTTTCTTT
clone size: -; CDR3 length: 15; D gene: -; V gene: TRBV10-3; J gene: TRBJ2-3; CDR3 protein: CAISEIGGNTDTQYF; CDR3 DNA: TGTGCCATCAGTGAGATCGGGGGAAACACAGATACGCAGTATTTT
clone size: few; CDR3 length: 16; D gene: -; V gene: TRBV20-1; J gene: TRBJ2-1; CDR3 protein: CSAHQGTRSSYNEQFF; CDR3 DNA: TGCAGTGCCCACCAAGGGACACGGAGCTCCTACAATGAGCAGTTCTTC
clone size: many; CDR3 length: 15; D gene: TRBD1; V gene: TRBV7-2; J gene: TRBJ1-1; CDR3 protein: CASSPWDRGSTEAFF; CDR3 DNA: TGTGCCAGCAGCCCGTGGGACAGGGGGAGTACTGAAGCTTTCTTT
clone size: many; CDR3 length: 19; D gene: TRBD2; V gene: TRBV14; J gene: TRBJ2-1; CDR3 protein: CASSQDRLIAGFPYNEQFF; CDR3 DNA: TGTGCCAGCAGCCAAGATCGCCTGATAGCGGGATTTCCATACAATGAGCAGTTCTTC
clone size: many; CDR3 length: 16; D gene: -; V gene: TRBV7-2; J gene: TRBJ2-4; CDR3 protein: CASRTGDLLAKNIQYF; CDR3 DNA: TGTGCCAGCAGGACAGGAGATCTTCTAGCCAAAAACATTCAGTACTTC
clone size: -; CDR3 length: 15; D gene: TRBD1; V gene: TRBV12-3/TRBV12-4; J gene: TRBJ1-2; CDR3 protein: CASRSRDRGPYGYTF; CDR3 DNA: TGTGCCAGCAGGTCCCGGGACAGGGGACCCTATGGCTACACCTTC
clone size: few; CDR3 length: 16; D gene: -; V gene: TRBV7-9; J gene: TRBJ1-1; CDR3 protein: CASSSGRREPNTEAFF; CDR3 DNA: TGTGCCAGCAGCTCGGGGCGCAGGGAGCCGAACACTGAAGCTTTCTTT
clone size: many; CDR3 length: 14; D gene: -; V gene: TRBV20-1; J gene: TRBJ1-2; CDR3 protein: CSARDSKGNYGYTF; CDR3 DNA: TGCAGTGCTAGAGATTCGAAGGGGAACTATGGCTACACCTTC
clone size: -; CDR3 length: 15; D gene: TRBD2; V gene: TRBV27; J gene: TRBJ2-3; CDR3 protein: CASSPSTSGLDTQYF; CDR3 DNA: TGTGCCAGCAGTCCATCGACTAGCGGTCTAGATACGCAGTATTTT
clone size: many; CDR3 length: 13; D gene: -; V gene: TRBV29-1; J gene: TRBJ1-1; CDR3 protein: CSVEDPQNTEAFF; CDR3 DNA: TGCAGCGTTGAAGATCCACAGAACACTGAAGCTTTCTTT
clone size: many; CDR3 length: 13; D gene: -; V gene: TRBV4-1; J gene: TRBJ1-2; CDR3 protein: CASSPAVDYGYTF; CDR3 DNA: TGCGCCAGCAGCCCCGCCGTGGACTATGGCTACACCTTC
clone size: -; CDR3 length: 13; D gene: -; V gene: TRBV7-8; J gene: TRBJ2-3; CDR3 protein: CASSLWGPDTQYF; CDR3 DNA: TGTGCCAGCAGCTTATGGGGCCCAGATACGCAGTATTTT
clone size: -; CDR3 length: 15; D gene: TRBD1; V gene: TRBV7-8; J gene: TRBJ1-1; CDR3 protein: CASSLVRGENTEAFF; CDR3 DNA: TGTGCCAGCAGCTTGGTCAGGGGGGAAAACACTGAAGCTTTCTTT
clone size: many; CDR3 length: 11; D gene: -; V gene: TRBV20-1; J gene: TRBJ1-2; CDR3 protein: CSASDGAGFTF; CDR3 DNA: TGCAGTGCTAGTGATGGGGCCGGGTTCACCTTC
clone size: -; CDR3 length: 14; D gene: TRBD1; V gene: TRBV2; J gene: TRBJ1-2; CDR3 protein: CASRGGTADYGYTF; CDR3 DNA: TGTGCCAGCAGAGGGGGGACAGCCGACTATGGCTACACCTTC
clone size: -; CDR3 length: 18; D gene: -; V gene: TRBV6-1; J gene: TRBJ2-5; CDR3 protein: CAGSEAGIRTGGGETQYF; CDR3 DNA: TGTGCCGGCAGTGAAGCGGGCATAAGGACGGGGGGCGGTGAGACCCAGTACTTC
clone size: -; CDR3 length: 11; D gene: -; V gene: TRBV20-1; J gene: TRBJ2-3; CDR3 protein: CSLAHTDTQYF; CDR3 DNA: TGCAGTTTGGCCCACACAGATACGCAGTATTTT
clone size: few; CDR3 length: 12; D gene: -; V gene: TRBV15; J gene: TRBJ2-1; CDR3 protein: CATRSTHNEQFF; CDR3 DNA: TGTGCCACCAGGTCTACTCACAATGAGCAGTTCTTC